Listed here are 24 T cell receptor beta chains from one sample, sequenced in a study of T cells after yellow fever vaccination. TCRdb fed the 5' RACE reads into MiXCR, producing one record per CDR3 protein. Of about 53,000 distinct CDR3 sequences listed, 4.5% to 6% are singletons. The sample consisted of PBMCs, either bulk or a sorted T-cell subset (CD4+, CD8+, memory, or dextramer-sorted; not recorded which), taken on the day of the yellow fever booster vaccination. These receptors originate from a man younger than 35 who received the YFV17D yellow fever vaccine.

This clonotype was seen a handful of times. The CDR3 nucleotides read TGCAGTGCTCGACAGGGTCGGAGCACCGGGGAGCTGTTTTTT. Its translation: CSARQGRSTGELFF. The chain couples TRBV20-1 to TRBJ2-2; 7 nucleotides align to TRBD1. The CDR3 is 14 amino acids. V was pared by 5 bases and J by 4 bases, with 7 bases of the junction left unmatched. CDR1 DFQATT and CDR2 SNEGSKA come from the germline V gene (reference sequence).

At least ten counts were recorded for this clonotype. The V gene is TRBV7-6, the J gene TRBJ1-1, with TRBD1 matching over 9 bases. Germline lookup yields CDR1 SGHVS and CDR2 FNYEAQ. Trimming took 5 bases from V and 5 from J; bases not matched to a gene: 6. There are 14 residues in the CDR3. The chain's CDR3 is CASSPGQGWTEAFF. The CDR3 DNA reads TGTGCCAGCAGCCCGGGACAGGGTTGGACTGAAGCTTTCTTT.

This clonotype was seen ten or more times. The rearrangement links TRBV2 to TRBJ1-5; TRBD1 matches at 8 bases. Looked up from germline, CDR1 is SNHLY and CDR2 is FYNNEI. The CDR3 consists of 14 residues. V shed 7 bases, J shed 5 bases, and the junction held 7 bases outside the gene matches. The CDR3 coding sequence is TGTGCCAGCAAGGACAGGGCCGCGGATCAGCCCCAGCATTTT. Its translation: CASKDRAADQPQHF. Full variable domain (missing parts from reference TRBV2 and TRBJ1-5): EPEVTQTPSHQVTQMGQEVILRCVPISNHLYFYWYRQILGQKVEFLVSFYNNEISEKSEIFDDQFSVERPDGSNFTLKIRSTKLEDSAMYFCASKDRAADQPQHFGDGTRLSIL.

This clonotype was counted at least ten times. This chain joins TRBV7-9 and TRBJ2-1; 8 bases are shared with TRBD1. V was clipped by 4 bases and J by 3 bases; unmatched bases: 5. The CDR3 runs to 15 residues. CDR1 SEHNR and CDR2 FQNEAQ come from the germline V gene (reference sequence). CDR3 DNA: TGTGCCAGCAGCTCCTCAGGGGGCCTCTACAATGAGCAGTTCTTC. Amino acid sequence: CASSSSGGLYNEQFF.

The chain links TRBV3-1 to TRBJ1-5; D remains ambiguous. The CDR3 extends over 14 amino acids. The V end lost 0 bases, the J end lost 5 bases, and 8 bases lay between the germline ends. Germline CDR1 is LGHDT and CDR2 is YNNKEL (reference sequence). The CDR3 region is CASSQEGYYQPQHF. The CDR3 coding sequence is TGTGCCAGCAGCCAAGAAGGATATTATCAGCCCCAGCATTTT.

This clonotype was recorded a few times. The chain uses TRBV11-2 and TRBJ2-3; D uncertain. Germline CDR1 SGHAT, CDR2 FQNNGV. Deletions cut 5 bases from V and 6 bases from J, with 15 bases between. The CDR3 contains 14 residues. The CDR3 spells CASSPPLGMDTQYF. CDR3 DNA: TGTGCCAGCAGCCCTCCCCTGGGGATGGATACGCAGTATTTT.

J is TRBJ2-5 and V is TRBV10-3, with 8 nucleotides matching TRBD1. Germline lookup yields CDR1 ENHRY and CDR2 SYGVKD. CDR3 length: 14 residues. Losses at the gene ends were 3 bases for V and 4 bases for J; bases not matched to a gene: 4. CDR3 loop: CAISEGQGLETQYF. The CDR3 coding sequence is TGTGCCATCAGTGAAGGACAGGGACTAGAGACCCAGTACTTC.

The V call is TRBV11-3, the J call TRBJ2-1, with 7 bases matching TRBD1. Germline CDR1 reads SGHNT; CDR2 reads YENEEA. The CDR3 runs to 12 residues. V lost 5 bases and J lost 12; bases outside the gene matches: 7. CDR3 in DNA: TGTGCCAGCAGCCTCGACAGGGCCAGGCAGTTCTTC. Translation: CASSLDRARQFF.

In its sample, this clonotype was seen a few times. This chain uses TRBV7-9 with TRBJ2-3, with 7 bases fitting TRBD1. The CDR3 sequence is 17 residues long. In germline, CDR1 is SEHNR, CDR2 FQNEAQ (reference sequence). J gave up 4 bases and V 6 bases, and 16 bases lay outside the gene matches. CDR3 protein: CASRPRPQGWIADTQYF. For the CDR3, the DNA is TGTGCCAGCAGGCCGAGACCACAGGGGTGGATAGCAGATACGCAGTATTTT.

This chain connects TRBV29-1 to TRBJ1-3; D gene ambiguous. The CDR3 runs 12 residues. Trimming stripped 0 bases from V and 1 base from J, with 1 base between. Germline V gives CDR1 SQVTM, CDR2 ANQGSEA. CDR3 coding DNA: TGCAGCGTTGAAGAGTCTGGAAACACCATATATTTT. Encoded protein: CSVEESGNTIYF.

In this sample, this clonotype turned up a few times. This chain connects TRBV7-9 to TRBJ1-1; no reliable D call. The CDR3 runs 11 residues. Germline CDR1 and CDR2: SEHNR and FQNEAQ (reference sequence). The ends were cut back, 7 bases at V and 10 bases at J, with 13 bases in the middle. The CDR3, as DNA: TGTGCCAGCAAGGGCAGGCGGGCAGCTTTCTTT. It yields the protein CASKGRRAAFF.

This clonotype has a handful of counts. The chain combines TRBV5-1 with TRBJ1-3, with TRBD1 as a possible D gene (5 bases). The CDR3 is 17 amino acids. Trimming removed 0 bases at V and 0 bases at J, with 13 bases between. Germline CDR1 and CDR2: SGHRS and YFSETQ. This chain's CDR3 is CASSLGPRVVSGNTIYF. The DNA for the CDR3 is TGCGCCAGCAGCTTGGGCCCCAGGGTGGTCTCTGGAAACACCATATATTTT. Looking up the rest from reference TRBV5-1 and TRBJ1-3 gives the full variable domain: KAGVTQTPRYLIKTRGQQVTLSCSPISGHRSVSWYQQTPGQGLQFLFEYFSETQRNKGNFPGRFSGRQFSNSRSEMNVSTLELGDSALYLCASSLGPRVVSGNTIYFGEGSWLTVV.

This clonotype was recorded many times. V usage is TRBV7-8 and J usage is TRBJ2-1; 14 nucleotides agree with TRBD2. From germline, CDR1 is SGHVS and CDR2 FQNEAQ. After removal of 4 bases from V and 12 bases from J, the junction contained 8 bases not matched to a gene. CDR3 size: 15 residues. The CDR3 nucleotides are TGTGCCAGCAGCTCCCGACTAGCGGGGGGGTCGGGGCAGTTCTTC. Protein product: CASSSRLAGGSGQFF. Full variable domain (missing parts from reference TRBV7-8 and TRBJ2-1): GAGVSQSPRYKVAKRGQDVALRCDPISGHVSLFWYQQALGQGPEFLTYFQNEAQLDKSGLPSDRFFAERPEGSVSTLKIQRTQQEDSAVYLCASSSRLAGGSGQFFGPGTRLTVL.

Here the CDR3 reads CASSPGRNYGYTF. The CDR3 DNA sequence: TGTGCCAGTTCTCCGGGGAGGAACTATGGCTACACCTTC. The rearrangement uses TRBV27 and TRBJ1-2; D remains ambiguous. V was cut by 9 bases and J by 2 bases, with 13 bases left in between. This CDR3 is 13 amino acids long. Germline values: CDR1 MNHEY, CDR2 SMNVEV (reference sequence).

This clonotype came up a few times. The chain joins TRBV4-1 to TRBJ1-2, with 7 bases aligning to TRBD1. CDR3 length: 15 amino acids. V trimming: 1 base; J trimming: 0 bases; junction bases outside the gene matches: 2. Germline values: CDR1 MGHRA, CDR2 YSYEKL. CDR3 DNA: TGCGCCAGCAGCCAAGCCGGGACAGCTAACTATGGCTACACCTTC. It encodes CASSQAGTANYGYTF.

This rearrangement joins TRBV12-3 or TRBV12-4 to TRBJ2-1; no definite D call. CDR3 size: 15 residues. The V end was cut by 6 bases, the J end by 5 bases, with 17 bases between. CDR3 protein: CASSPGLVGNNEQFF. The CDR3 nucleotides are TGTGCCAGCAGCCCCGGCCTAGTAGGAAACAATGAGCAGTTCTTC.

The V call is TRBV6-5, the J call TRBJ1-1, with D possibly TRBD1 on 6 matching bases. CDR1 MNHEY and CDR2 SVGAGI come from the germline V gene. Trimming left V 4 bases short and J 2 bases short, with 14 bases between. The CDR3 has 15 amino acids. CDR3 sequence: CASSWGALRNTEAFF. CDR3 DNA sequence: TGTGCCAGCAGTTGGGGGGCTCTGAGAAACACTGAAGCTTTCTTT.

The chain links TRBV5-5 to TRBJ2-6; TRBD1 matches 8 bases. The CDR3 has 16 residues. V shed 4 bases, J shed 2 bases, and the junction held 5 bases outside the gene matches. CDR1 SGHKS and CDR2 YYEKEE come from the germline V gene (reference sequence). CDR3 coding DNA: TGTGCCAGCAGCCATGGCAGGGGGCCTGGGGCCAACGTCCTGACTTTC. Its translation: CASSHGRGPGANVLTF.

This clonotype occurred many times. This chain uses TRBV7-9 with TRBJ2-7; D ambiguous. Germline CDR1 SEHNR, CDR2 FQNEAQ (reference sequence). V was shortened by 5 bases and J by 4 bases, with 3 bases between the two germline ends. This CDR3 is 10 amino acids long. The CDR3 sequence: CASSEYEQYF. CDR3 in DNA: TGTGCCAGCAGCGAGTACGAGCAGTACTTC.

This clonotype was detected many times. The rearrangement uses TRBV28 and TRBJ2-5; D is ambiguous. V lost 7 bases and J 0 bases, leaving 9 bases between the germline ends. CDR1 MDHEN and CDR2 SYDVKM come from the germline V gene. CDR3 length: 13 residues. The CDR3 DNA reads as TGTGCCAGCAAGGGCTTGTACCAAGAGACCCAGTACTTC. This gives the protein CASKGLYQETQYF.

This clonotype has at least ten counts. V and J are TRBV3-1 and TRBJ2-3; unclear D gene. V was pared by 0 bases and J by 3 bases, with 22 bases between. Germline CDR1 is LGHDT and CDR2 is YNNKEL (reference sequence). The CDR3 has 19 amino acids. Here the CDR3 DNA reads TGTGCCAGCAGCCAAGATACCCCCGAGAGAGGAGTGGGGACAGATACGCAGTATTTT. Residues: CASSQDTPERGVGTDTQYF.

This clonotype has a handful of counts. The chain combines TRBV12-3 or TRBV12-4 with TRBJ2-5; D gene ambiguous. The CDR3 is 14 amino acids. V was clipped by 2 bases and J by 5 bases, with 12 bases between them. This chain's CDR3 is CASSLQAQPETQYF. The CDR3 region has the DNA TGTGCCAGCAGTTTACAGGCACAGCCCGAGACCCAGTACTTC.

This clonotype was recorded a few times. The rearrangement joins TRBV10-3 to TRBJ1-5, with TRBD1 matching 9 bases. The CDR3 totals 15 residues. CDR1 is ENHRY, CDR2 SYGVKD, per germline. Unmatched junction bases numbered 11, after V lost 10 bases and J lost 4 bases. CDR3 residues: CATTLGQGFNQPQHF. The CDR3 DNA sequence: TGTGCCACAACCTTGGGACAGGGTTTTAATCAGCCCCAGCATTTT.

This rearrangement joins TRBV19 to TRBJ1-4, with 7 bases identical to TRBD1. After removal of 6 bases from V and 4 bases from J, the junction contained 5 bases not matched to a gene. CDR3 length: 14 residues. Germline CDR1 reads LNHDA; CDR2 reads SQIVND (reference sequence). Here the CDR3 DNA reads TGTGCCAGTAGGAGGAGACAGGGTAATGAAAAACTGTTTTTT. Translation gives CASRRRQGNEKLFF.